This record looks at one T cell receptor beta chain sequence and its context. This entry comes from a study of T cell changes during pregnancy in multiple sclerosis. Some clones are missing from TCRdb's copy, which holds only in-frame ones; the method was immunoSEQ multiplex PCR. The table has around 56,000 clones, about nine tenths seen once. Germline CDR1 SEHNR, CDR2 FQNEAQ (reference sequence). V shed 2 bases and J shed 6 bases, with 7 bases lying between them. The CDR3 spans 12 residues. The chain links TRBV7-9 to TRBJ1-1, with TRBD1 as a possible D gene (5 bases). The sequenced sample was CD4+ T cells from peripheral blood mononuclear cells, obtained in the third trimester of pregnancy. The receptor's source is a female donor with multiple sclerosis, enrolled in a pregnancy study. In DNA form, the CDR3 reads TGTGCCAGCAGCTTACAGGGCGCTGAAGCTTTCTTT. Translation gives CASSLQGAEAFF. Full variable domain (outside the CDR3, taken from reference TRBV7-9 and TRBJ1-1): DTGVSQNPRHKITKRGQNVTFRCDPISEHNRLYWYRQTLGQGPEFLTYFQNEAQLEKSRLLSDRFSAERPKGSFSTLEIQRTEQGDSAMYLCASSLQGAEAFFGQGTRLTVV.